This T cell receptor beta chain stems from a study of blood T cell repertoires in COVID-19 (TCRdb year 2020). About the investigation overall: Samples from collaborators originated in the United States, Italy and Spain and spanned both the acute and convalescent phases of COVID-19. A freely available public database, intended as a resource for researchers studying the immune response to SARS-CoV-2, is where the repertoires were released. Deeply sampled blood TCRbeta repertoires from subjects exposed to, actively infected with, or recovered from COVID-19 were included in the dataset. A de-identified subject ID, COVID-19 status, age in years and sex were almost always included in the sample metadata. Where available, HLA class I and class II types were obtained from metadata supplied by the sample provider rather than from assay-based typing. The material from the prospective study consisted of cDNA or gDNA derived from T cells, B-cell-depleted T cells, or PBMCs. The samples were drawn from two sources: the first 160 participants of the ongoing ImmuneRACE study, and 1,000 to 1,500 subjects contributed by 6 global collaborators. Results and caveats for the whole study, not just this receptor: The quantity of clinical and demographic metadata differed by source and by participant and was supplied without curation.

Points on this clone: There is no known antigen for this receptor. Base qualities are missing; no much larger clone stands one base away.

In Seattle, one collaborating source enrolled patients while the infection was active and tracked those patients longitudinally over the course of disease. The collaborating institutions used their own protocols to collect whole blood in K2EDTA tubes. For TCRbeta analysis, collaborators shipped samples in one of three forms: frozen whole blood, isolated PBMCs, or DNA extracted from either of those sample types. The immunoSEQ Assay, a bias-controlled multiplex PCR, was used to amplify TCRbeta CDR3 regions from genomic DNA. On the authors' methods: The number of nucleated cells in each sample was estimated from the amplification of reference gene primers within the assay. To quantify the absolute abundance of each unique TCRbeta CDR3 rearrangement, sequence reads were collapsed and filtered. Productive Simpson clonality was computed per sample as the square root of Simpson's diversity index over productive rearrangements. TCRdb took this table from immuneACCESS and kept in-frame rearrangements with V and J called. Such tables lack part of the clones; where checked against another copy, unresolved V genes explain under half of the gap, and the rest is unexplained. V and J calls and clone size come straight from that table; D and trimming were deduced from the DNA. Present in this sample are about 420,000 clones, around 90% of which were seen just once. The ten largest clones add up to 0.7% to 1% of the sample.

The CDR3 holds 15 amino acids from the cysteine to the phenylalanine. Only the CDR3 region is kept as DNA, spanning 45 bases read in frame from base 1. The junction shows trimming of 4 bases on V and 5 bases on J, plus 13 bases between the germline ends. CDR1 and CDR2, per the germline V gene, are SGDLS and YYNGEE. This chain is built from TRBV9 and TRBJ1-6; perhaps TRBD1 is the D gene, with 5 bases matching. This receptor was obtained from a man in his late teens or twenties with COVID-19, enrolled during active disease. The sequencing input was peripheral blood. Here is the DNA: TGTGCCAGCAGCCCTTCCGGGACTCATAATTCACCCCTCCACTTT. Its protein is CASSPSGTHNSPLHF. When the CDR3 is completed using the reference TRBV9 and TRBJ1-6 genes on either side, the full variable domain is DSGVTQTPKHLITATGQRVTLRCSPRSGDLSVYWYQQSLDQGLQFLIQYYNGEERAKGNILERFSAQQFPDLHSELNLSSLELGDSALYFCASSPSGTHNSPLHFGNGTRLTVT.